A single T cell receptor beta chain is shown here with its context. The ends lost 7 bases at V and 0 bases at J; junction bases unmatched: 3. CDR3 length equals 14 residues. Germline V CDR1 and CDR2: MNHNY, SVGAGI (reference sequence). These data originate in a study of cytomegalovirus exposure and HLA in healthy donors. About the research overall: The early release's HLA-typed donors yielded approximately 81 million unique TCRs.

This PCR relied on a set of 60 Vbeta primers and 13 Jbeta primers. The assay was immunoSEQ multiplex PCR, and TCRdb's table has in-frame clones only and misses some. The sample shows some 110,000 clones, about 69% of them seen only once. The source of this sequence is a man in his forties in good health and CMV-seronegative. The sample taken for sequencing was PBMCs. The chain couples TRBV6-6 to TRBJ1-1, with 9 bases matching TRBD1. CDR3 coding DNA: TGTGCCAGCACCGGACAGGGGTTGAACACTGAAGCTTTCTTT. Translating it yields CASTGQGLNTEAFF.